The clone carrying this T cell receptor beta chain was counted many times. According to the study, genomic DNA was the template for TCR beta VDJ and CDR3 profiling. TCRdb reanalysed the reads using MiXCR and keeps one entry per CDR3 protein. Of fewer than 200,000 distinct CDR3 sequences in the sample, 45% to 60% are singletons; the top ten hold 10% to 15%. The patients chosen for sequencing had shown expansion of CD8+CD57+ cells (detected by flow cytometry). The sample is drawn from a study of CD8+CD57+ T cells in acquired aplastic anemia. V lost 5 bases and J lost 6; bases outside the gene matches: 7. The CDR3 covers 14 residues.

The sequence was collected from a human donor with aplastic anemia. The chain recombines TRBV12-3 or TRBV12-4 with TRBJ1-2, with TRBD1 identical over 9 bases. The specimen was sorted CD4+, CD8+, or CD8+CD57+ T cells (not recorded which) from PBMCs. The CDR3 here is CASSDNRGRDGYTF. DNA of the CDR3: TGTGCCAGCAGTGATAACAGGGGGCGTGATGGCTACACCTTC.